This T cell receptor (beta chain) was sequenced in a study of blood T cell repertoires in COVID-19. Germline V gives CDR1 SQVTM, CDR2 ANQGSEA. This CDR3 contains 14 residues. V was shortened by 2 bases and J by 3 bases, with 12 bases between the two germline ends. Measured with immunoSEQ multiplex PCR; TCRdb has only the in-frame clones, and not every one. The sample contains roughly 230,000 clones, approximately 83% of which appear only once. The sequence was collected from a man aged 35 to 55 with acute or convalescent COVID-19. The chain uses TRBV29-1 and TRBJ2-3; a possible D gene is TRBD1 (6 bases). The specimen sequenced was peripheral blood. The CDR3 DNA reads as TGCAGCGTTGAAAGACAGGCGGAAACAGATACGCAGTATTTT. This encodes CSVERQAETDTQYF.